There are a few counts of the clone carrying this TCR beta chain. Being one base from a much bigger clone, this may be a read error. Germline CDR1 MNHNS, CDR2 SASEGT. CDR3 length: 19 amino acids. From RNA transcripts, TCR beta CDR3 regions were amplified. TCR CDR3 underwent first-round RT-PCR with the HTBI primer set. TCRdb called the multiplex PCR reads again in MiXCR, with one record for every CDR3 protein. The sample contains approximately 250,000 distinct CDR3 sequences, over 20% of which appear only once. This sample is part of a study of T cells in Graves' hyperthyroidism and ophthalmopathy. The receptor's source is a woman aged 40 to 50 with Graves' ophthalmopathy. Sequenced material: blood. The V gene is TRBV6-1, the J gene TRBJ1-5; no reliable D call. CDR3 in amino acids: CASSEAHYKGVGSNRPQHF. CDR3 sequence (DNA): TGTGCCAGCAGTGAAGCGCATTATAAGGGAGTTGGAAGCAATCGGCCCCAGCATTTT.